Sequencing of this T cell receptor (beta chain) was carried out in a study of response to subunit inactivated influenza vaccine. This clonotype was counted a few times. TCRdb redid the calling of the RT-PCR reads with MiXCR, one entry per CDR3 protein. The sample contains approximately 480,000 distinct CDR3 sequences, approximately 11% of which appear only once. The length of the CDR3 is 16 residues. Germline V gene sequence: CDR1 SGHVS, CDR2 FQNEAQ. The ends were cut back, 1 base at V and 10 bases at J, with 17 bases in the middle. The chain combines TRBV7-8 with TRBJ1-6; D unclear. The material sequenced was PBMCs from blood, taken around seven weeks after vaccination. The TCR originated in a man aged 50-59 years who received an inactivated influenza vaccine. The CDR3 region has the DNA TGTGCCAGCAGCTTAGGAACCTCGGGGTCCCCCTCACCCCTCCACTTT. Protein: CASSLGTSGSPSPLHF.